A single sample gave rise to the 27 T cell receptor beta chains below, sequenced in a study of T cells in localized non-small cell lung cancer. Repertoires were generated with immunoSEQ multiplex PCR, while TCRdb's copy carries only in-frame clones and drops some. The table shows about 74,000 clones, with approximately 84% occurring only once. Sequenced material: peripheral blood, taken before any cancer treatment. All receptors derive from a female donor aged 60 or older with stage I lung adenocarcinoma.

The V and J genes are TRBV7-2 and TRBJ2-7; the D is unclear. The CDR3 is made up of 15 amino acids. Germline V gene data show CDR1 as SGHTA and CDR2 as FQGNSA. V lost 3 bases and J lost 3, with 15 bases in between. The CDR3 DNA sequence: TGTGCCAGCAGCTTTTTTCCGCGGCAGAGCTACGAGCAGTACTTC. Protein sequence: CASSFFPRQSYEQYF.

This chain joins TRBV11-2 and TRBJ1-1; D remains unclear. The germline CDR1 and CDR2 sequences are SGHAT and FQNNGV. This CDR3 is built from 13 residues. The ends were cut back, 0 bases at V and 5 bases at J, with 7 bases in the middle. This chain's CDR3 is CASSLDQLTEAFF. CDR3 in DNA: TGTGCCAGCAGCTTAGACCAACTGACTGAAGCTTTCTTT. Drawing the rest from reference TRBV11-2 and TRBJ1-1, the complete variable domain is EAGVAQSPRYKIIEKRQSVAFWCNPISGHATLYWYQQILGQGPKLLIQFQNNGVVDDSQLPKDRFSAERLKGVDSTLKIQPAKLEDSAVYLCASSLDQLTEAFFGQGTRLTVV.

The V and J genes are TRBV5-1 and TRBJ2-5; 7 nucleotides line up with TRBD2. The J segment lost 1 base and the V segment lost 0 bases, leaving 3 bases of the junction unmatched. The CDR3 runs to 15 residues. Germline assignment: CDR1 SGHRS and CDR2 YFSETQ. CDR3 sequence (DNA): TGCGCCAGCAGCTTGGCTCTAGCGGCCCAAGAGACCCAGTACTTC. This codes for CASSLALAAQETQYF.

CDR3 nucleotide sequence: TGTGCCAGCAGCGCCGGAGCAGGCTGGGGCTACGAGCAGTACTTC. Its protein is CASSAGAGWGYEQYF. The chain links TRBV7-8 to TRBJ2-7; no firm D call. The CDR3 extends over 15 amino acids. The germline CDR1 and CDR2 sequences are SGHVS and FQNEAQ. The V end was cut by 5 bases, the J end by 3 bases, with 17 bases between.

This rearrangement joins TRBV7-3 to TRBJ2-3; D gene unclear. V was shortened by 2 bases and J by 0 bases, with 3 bases between the two germline ends. CDR1 SGHTA and CDR2 FQGTGA come from the germline V gene. The CDR3 is made up of 13 amino acids. The CDR3 loop reads CASSLVSTDTQYF. The CDR3 DNA sequence: TGTGCCAGCAGCTTAGTAAGCACAGATACGCAGTATTTT.

This chain links TRBV11-3 with TRBJ1-6; D uncertain. Germline V gene lookup returns CDR1 SGHNT and CDR2 YENEEA. The length of the CDR3 is 14 residues. Trimming shortened V by 3 bases and J by 0 bases, and 3 bases separated the two germline ends. CDR3 nucleotides: TGTGCCAGCAGCTTCAGCTCCTATAATTCACCCCTCCACTTT. It translates to CASSFSSYNSPLHF.

This clone was found a few times. V gene TRBV10-1 combines with J gene TRBJ2-3, with TRBD1 identical over 7 bases. The CDR3 sequence is 17 residues long. The trim removed 1 base at V and 1 base at J, leaving 8 bases unmatched. CDR1 is WNHNN and CDR2 is SYGVQD in the germline V gene (reference sequence). CDR3 bases: TGCGCCAGCAGTGAGTATACAGGGGATTGGGGCACAGATACGCAGTATTTT. Amino acids: CASSEYTGDWGTDTQYF.

The chain couples TRBV7-3 to TRBJ2-3, with 7 bases aligning to TRBD1. After removal of 7 bases from V and 4 bases from J, the junction contained 5 bases not matched to a gene. Germline V gives CDR1 SGHTA, CDR2 FQGTGA. The CDR3 spans 13 residues. CDR3 nucleotide sequence: TGTGCCAGCAAAAACAGGGGATCAGATACGCAGTATTTT. This codes for CASKNRGSDTQYF.

CDR3: CASSQDPGGYTGGNTQYF. CDR3 nucleotides: TGCGCCAGCAGCCAAGATCCCGGAGGCTACACCGGGGGGAATACGCAGTATTTT. The V gene is TRBV4-1, the J gene TRBJ2-3; TRBD2 matches 7 bases. This CDR3 is built from 18 residues. Germline V CDR1 and CDR2: MGHRA, YSYEKL. Germline trimming cut 0 bases from V and 7 bases from J; bases unmatched to any gene: 16.

The rearrangement joins TRBV6-6 to TRBJ2-7; 9 bases are a match to TRBD2. CDR1 is MNHNY and CDR2 is SVGAGI in the germline V gene (reference sequence). Trimming at V came to 6 bases and at J to 3 bases, leaving 6 bases not matched to a gene. The length of the CDR3 is 14 residues. CDR3 in DNA: TGTGCCAGCAGCCCAAGCGGGGGGTACTACGAGCAGTACTTC. Translating gives CASSPSGGYYEQYF.

The chain has TRBV5-6 and TRBJ1-2; D remains unclear. The CDR3 is 15 amino acids. Germline lookup yields CDR1 SGHDT and CDR2 YYEEEE. With 5 bases removed from V and 3 bases from J, the gap between germline ends came to 17 bases. CDR3 loop: CASRSRSTLDYGYTF. CDR3 DNA: TGTGCCAGCAGGTCTCGTTCGACGCTCGACTATGGCTACACCTTC.

This clone turned up a few times. This chain links TRBV6-6 with TRBJ2-1; the match to TRBD2 covers 7 bases. Germline V gene lookup returns CDR1 MNHNY and CDR2 SVGAGI (reference sequence). This CDR3 contains 16 residues. Trimming at V came to 8 bases and at J to 1 base, leaving 11 bases not matched to a gene. CDR3 sequence reads: CASLIGGGNSYNEQFF. DNA of the CDR3: TGTGCCAGCCTGATCGGGGGAGGGAATTCCTACAATGAGCAGTTCTTC.

The chain is built from TRBV4-2 and TRBJ2-5; 14 positions agree with TRBD2. The germline V gene encodes CDR1 LGHNA and CDR2 YNFKEQ. J lost 6 bases, V lost 4 bases, and 10 bases had no gene match. This CDR3 has 17 amino acids. The CDR3 DNA reads as TGTGCCAGCAGCCTTATATCGACTAGCGGGAGGGAACAGACCCAGTACTTC. Amino acid sequence: CASSLISTSGREQTQYF.

V usage is TRBV28 and J usage is TRBJ2-5; 7 positions agree with TRBD2. There are 14 residues in the CDR3. Looked up from germline, CDR1 is MDHEN and CDR2 is SYDVKM. With V trimmed by 3 bases and J by 5 bases, 6 bases remained unmatched. CDR3 DNA: TGTGCCAGCAGTTTCGGGCGGGAGTATGAGACCCAGTACTTC. Translated: CASSFGREYETQYF.

This clone showed up just a few times. V gene TRBV28 combines with J gene TRBJ2-5; no reliable D call. Trimming took 9 bases from V and 1 from J, leaving 9 bases between them. CDR1 and CDR2 (germline): MDHEN, SYDVKM. The CDR3 contains 12 residues. The CDR3 sequence is CASTGPQETQYF. CDR3 DNA sequence: TGTGCCAGTACGGGCCCCCAAGAGACCCAGTACTTC.

The rearrangement uses TRBV7-3 and TRBJ1-5, with a tentative D call TRBD1 (5 bases). Trimming removed 11 bases at V and 9 bases at J, with 17 bases between. Per germline, CDR1 SGHTA and CDR2 FQGTGA. This CDR3 is 12 amino acids long. CDR3 coding DNA: TGTGCCGGAGCCAGACTCGGGGGGCCCCAGCATTTT. Its protein product is CAGARLGGPQHF.

This sequence joins TRBV5-1 and TRBJ2-1; TRBD2 aligns across 7 bases. The length of the CDR3 is 15 residues. Germline loops: CDR1 SGHRS, CDR2 YFSETQ. Trimming took 2 bases from V and 0 from J; bases not matched to a gene: 2. The CDR3 reads CASSFGGGSYNEQFF. The CDR3 region has the DNA TGCGCCAGCAGCTTTGGCGGGGGCTCCTACAATGAGCAGTTCTTC.

This clone was found a few times. This rearrangement joins TRBV11-3 to TRBJ1-1; D uncertain. There are 11 residues in the CDR3. The ends were cut back, 1 base at V and 8 bases at J, with 5 bases in the middle. The germline CDR1 and CDR2 sequences are SGHNT and YENEEA. In nucleotides, the CDR3 is TGTGCCAGCAGCTTAGGGCAGGAAGCTTTCTTT. This encodes CASSLGQEAFF.

This chain links TRBV18 with TRBJ2-2; D possibly matches TRBD1 or TRBD2 (6 bases each). V was clipped by 8 bases and J by 2 bases, with 21 bases between them. Germline V gene lookup returns CDR1 KGHSH and CDR2 LQKENI. The CDR3 length is 17 residues. CDR3 DNA: TGTGCCAGCCCCAAGGTTCCCGGGGGCCAAAACACCGGGGAGCTGTTTTTT. This encodes CASPKVPGGQNTGELFF.

This clone was picked up one time. V is TRBV29-1 and J is TRBJ1-2; D is ambiguous. Germline loops: CDR1 SQVTM, CDR2 ANQGSEA. Between the trimmed V and J ends, which lost 1 base and 2 bases, there was a span of 5 bases. This CDR3 contains 12 residues. The CDR3 bases are TGCAGCGTTGAAGGTCGGAACTATGGCTACACCTTC. Residues: CSVEGRNYGYTF.

This clone was picked up many times. The V and J genes are TRBV6-1 and TRBJ1-5; D not certain. The CDR3 consists of 13 residues. Trimming removed 2 bases from V and 2 bases from J, with 4 bases in between. Germline loops: CDR1 MNHNS, CDR2 SASEGT. This CDR3 is CASSERGNQPQHF. The CDR3 DNA reads as TGTGCCAGCAGTGAACGGGGCAATCAGCCCCAGCATTTT.

CDR3 nucleotide sequence: TGTGCCAGTAGTACACCGGGACGGACTCCATACTACGAGCAGTACTTC. This gives the protein CASSTPGRTPYYEQYF. The rearrangement links TRBV19 to TRBJ2-7; D is possibly TRBD1 or TRBD2 (5 bases each). The CDR3 is 16 residues long. CDR1 LNHDA and CDR2 SQIVND come from the germline V gene (reference sequence). V dropped 4 bases and J dropped 3 bases, with 19 bases sitting between them.

This clone was detected a few times. The V gene is TRBV4-1, the J gene TRBJ2-1, with D possibly matching TRBD2 (5 bases). CDR1 and CDR2 from the germline V gene are MGHRA and YSYEKL. The CDR3 extends over 16 amino acids. Trimming took off 4 bases at V and 9 bases at J, with 22 bases between the two ends. DNA for the CDR3: TGCGCCAGCAGCCCCCTGGACTTAATCGCACGCGGTGAGCAGTTCTTC. Amino acids: CASSPLDLIARGEQFF.

This chain connects TRBV2 to TRBJ1-2; D is uncertain. The CDR3 consists of 12 residues. Per the germline V gene, CDR1 is SNHLY and CDR2 is FYNNEI. Trimming stripped 0 bases from V and 13 bases from J, with 12 bases between. Here the CDR3 reads CASSEASRHFTF. CDR3 sequence (DNA): TGTGCCAGCAGTGAAGCAAGCCGCCATTTCACCTTC.

The chain is built from TRBV18 and TRBJ2-1; perhaps D is TRBD1 or TRBD2 (5 bases each). V lost 2 bases to trimming and J lost 6 bases, with 14 bases between them. The CDR3 runs 15 residues. The germline V gene has CDR1 KGHSH and CDR2 LQKENI. The CDR3 loop is CASSPGTVKGNEQFF. CDR3 sequence (DNA): TGTGCCAGCTCACCAGGGACCGTCAAGGGCAATGAGCAGTTCTTC.

V and J are TRBV9 and TRBJ2-5; 9 nucleotides agree with TRBD1. CDR3 length: 15 residues. V trimming: 4 bases; J trimming: 2 bases; junction bases outside the gene matches: 6. CDR1 is SGDLS, CDR2 YYNGEE, per germline. The DNA for the CDR3 is TGTGCCAGCAGCCGCCGGGACAGGGTGCAAGAGACCCAGTACTTC. It encodes CASSRRDRVQETQYF.

The V and J genes are TRBV7-2 and TRBJ2-7; 9 positions match TRBD2. V trimming: 4 bases; J trimming: 2 bases; junction bases outside the gene matches: 9. The CDR3 is made up of 16 amino acids. Germline CDR1 SGHTA, CDR2 FQGNSA. CDR3 DNA sequence: TGTGCCAGCAGCTCCCCGGCGTTAGCGGGAGCCTACGAGCAGTACTTC. Its translation is CASSSPALAGAYEQYF.